The 23 T cell receptor beta chains in this list originate from one sample, sequenced in a study of shared clonotypes between healthy human individuals. Repertoires were generated with immunoSEQ multiplex PCR, while TCRdb's copy carries only in-frame clones and drops some. There are 640,000 or so clones in the sample; 55% to 75% occur only once, and around 1.8% lies in the top ten. The material sequenced was memory CD4+ T cells sorted from blood. Regarding subset: CD45RA-negative fraction. The receptors stem from a woman in her thirties in good health.

This sequence joins TRBV5-1 and TRBJ2-5; 8 bases agree with TRBD2. The ends lost 5 bases at V and 1 base at J; junction bases unmatched: 10. This CDR3 has 16 residues. CDR1 is SGHRS, CDR2 YFSETQ, per germline. CDR3 sequence: CASRTYSGATQETQYF. DNA of the CDR3: TGCGCCAGCAGGACCTATAGCGGGGCTACCCAAGAGACCCAGTACTTC.

V usage is TRBV29-1 and J usage is TRBJ2-1; tentative D call: TRBD2 (5 bases). The CDR3 sequence is 18 residues long. V was pared by 5 bases and J by 2 bases, with 25 bases between. CDR1 SQVTM and CDR2 ANQGSEA come from the germline V gene. In DNA form, the CDR3 reads TGCAGCGTTTACCTTCTGCGTGGTGGATGGGAGCCCTACAATGAGCAGTTCTTC. Its translation is CSVYLLRGGWEPYNEQFF.

J is TRBJ2-3 and V is TRBV19, with a tentative D call TRBD2 (6 bases). Germline V gene sequence: CDR1 LNHDA, CDR2 SQIVND (reference sequence). This CDR3 region has 15 residues. V dropped 6 bases and J dropped 2 bases, with 15 bases sitting between them. The CDR3 DNA is TGTGCCAGTAGCTACTCCGGGACTTACACAGATACGCAGTATTTT. As protein: CASSYSGTYTDTQYF.

The genes are TRBV27 and TRBJ2-7; D ambiguous. Trimming removed 0 bases from V and 1 base from J, with 7 bases in between. The CDR3 loop spans 14 amino acids. Germline V CDR1 and CDR2: MNHEY, SMNVEV (reference sequence). CDR3 nucleotide sequence: TGTGCCAGCAGTTTATCACTGGTATCCTACGAGCAGTACTTC. The encoded protein is CASSLSLVSYEQYF.

CDR3 protein: CASSSPAGLHTDTQYF. The CDR3 DNA reads as TGTGCCAGCAGTTCCCCAGCGGGTCTTCACACAGATACGCAGTATTTT. This chain links TRBV27 with TRBJ2-3; tentatively, D is TRBD2 (6 bases). The CDR3 contains 16 residues. V dropped 4 bases and J dropped 2 bases, with 16 bases sitting between them. Germline V gives CDR1 MNHEY, CDR2 SMNVEV (reference sequence).

This chain links TRBV10-3 with TRBJ1-2; D is undetermined. The CDR3 contains 15 residues. The V gene's germline CDR1 is ENHRY and CDR2 SYGVKD. V lost 7 bases and J lost 4, with 19 bases in between. Here the CDR3 DNA reads TGTGCCATCACCGGAGGAGGGAGGGAACCCTATGGCTACACCTTC. Translation gives CAITGGGREPYGYTF.

As regards this clone: Other DNA sequences within the sample encode an identical CDR3. V is TRBV9 and J is TRBJ2-3, with 12 nucleotides matching TRBD2. The CDR3 spans 16 residues. After removal of 0 bases from V and 1 base from J, the junction contained 0 bases not matched to a gene. From germline, CDR1 is SGDLS and CDR2 YYNGEE. The CDR3 region has the DNA TGTGCCAGCAGCGTAGGACTAGCGGGAGGCACAGATACGCAGTATTTT. It codes for CASSVGLAGGTDTQYF.

The V and J genes are TRBV7-3 and TRBJ2-1; the D is unclear. The CDR3 covers 15 residues. In germline, CDR1 is SGHTA, CDR2 FQGTGA. V lost 5 bases to trimming and J lost 2 bases, with 13 bases between them. CDR3 nucleotides: TGTGCCAGCAGCCCAAGCCCAGGAACCTACAATGAGCAGTTCTTC. Its translation: CASSPSPGTYNEQFF.

The chain combines TRBV10-3 with TRBJ1-2, with D tentatively TRBD1 (5 bases). Germline assignment: CDR1 ENHRY and CDR2 SYGVKD. This CDR3 is 15 amino acids long. With 0 bases removed from V and 8 bases from J, the gap between germline ends came to 16 bases. The CDR3 coding sequence is TGTGCCATCAGTGAGTCAACGGCCAGGGTGAGGGGCTACACCTTC. This sequence encodes CAISESTARVRGYTF.

The V and J genes are TRBV6-5 and TRBJ2-1; 8 nucleotides line up with TRBD1. CDR3 length equals 13 residues. In germline, CDR1 is MNHEY, CDR2 SVGAGI. V lost 5 bases, J lost 7 bases, and 4 bases stayed unmatched. The CDR3 reads CASSDRGINEQFF. CDR3 nucleotides: TGTGCCAGCAGTGACAGGGGTATTAATGAGCAGTTCTTC.

The chain has TRBV20-1 and TRBJ2-5; D gene ambiguous. This CDR3 contains 10 residues. Between the trimmed V and J ends, which lost 7 bases and 6 bases, there was a span of 9 bases. Germline CDR1 is DFQATT and CDR2 is SNEGSKA (reference sequence). The CDR3 DNA is TGCAGTGTAGGTGTGAAGACCCAGTACTTC. Translating it yields CSVGVKTQYF.

The chain recombines TRBV27 with TRBJ1-3; TRBD1 is a possible D gene (5 bases). V lost 2 bases, J lost 0 bases, and 11 bases lay in between. The CDR3 spans 16 residues. Germline loops: CDR1 MNHEY, CDR2 SMNVEV (reference sequence). For the CDR3, the DNA is TGTGCCAGCAGTTTAGACAGACAGAGCTCTGGAAACACCATATATTTT. This gives the protein CASSLDRQSSGNTIYF.

Only one count was recorded for this clone. This chain connects TRBV30 to TRBJ2-6, with D uncertain. The CDR3 length is 15 residues. CDR1 is GTSNPN, CDR2 SVGIG, per germline (reference sequence). The ends were cut back, 4 bases at V and 0 bases at J, with 10 bases in the middle. The CDR3, as DNA: TGTGCCTGGACCAAAACCTTCTCTGGGGCCAACGTCCTGACTTTC. This codes for CAWTKTFSGANVLTF.

The table lists this clone with a few counts. The V gene is TRBV4-1, the J gene TRBJ2-7, with TRBD1 matching 7 bases. V lost 4 bases to trimming and J lost 2 bases; unmatched junction nucleotides: 2. The length of the CDR3 is 13 residues. Germline values: CDR1 MGHRA, CDR2 YSYEKL. The CDR3 nucleotides read TGCGCCAGCAGCCGGGACAGAACCTACGAGCAGTACTTC. This codes for CASSRDRTYEQYF.

CDR3 amino acids: CASSLSSGRDQPQHF. In DNA, the CDR3 is TGTGCCAGCAGTTTATCGTCGGGACGGGATCAGCCCCAGCATTTT. V is TRBV27 and J is TRBJ1-5; a possible D gene is TRBD1 (5 bases). The CDR3 spans 15 residues. Germline V gene data show CDR1 as MNHEY and CDR2 as SMNVEV (reference sequence). The ends were cut back, 0 bases at V and 5 bases at J, with 11 bases in the middle.

The chain combines TRBV6-1 with TRBJ2-2; tentative D call: TRBD1 (6 bases). Germline assignment: CDR1 MNHNS and CDR2 SASEGT. Trimming stripped 8 bases from V and 1 base from J, with 11 bases between. CDR3 size: 14 residues. The CDR3 protein is CASAGTRNTGELFF. The CDR3 DNA follows: TGTGCCAGCGCCGGGACAAGGAACACCGGGGAGCTGTTTTTT.

The chain carries TRBV27 and TRBJ1-2; tentative D call: TRBD1 (5 bases). From germline, CDR1 is MNHEY and CDR2 SMNVEV (reference sequence). The CDR3 contains 13 residues. Between the trimmed V and J ends, which lost 6 bases and 2 bases, there was a span of 10 bases. The CDR3 here is CASRQDRNYGYTF. CDR3 bases: TGTGCCAGCAGACAAGACAGAAACTATGGCTACACCTTC.

This chain links TRBV18 with TRBJ1-3; unclear D gene. The CDR3 totals 17 residues. Germline V gives CDR1 KGHSH, CDR2 LQKENI. Trimming cost V 2 bases and J 0 bases, with 14 bases left between them. CDR3 sequence reads: CASSPTNRNSSGNTIYF. In DNA form, the CDR3 reads TGTGCCAGCTCACCAACGAATCGGAACAGCTCTGGAAACACCATATATTTT.

This clone turned up a few times. The same CDR3 is also encoded by other DNA sequences in this sample. V and J are TRBV7-3 and TRBJ2-2; D gene uncertain. Germline loops: CDR1 SGHTA, CDR2 FQGTGA. V was cut by 3 bases and J by 5 bases, with 7 bases left in between. This CDR3 is 13 amino acids long. The CDR3 loop reads CASSFLLTGELFF. CDR3 nucleotide sequence: TGTGCCAGCAGCTTCCTGTTAACCGGGGAGCTGTTTTTT. The variable domain in full, with the rest retrieved from reference TRBV7-3 and TRBJ2-2, is GAGVSQTPSNKVTEKGKYVELRCDPISGHTALYWYRQSLGQGPEFLIYFQGTGAADDSGLPNDRFFAVRPEGSVSTLKIQRTERGDSAVYLCASSFLLTGELFFGEGSRLTVL.

This clone turned up a few times. The chain links TRBV4-2 to TRBJ2-5; 8 bases are shared with TRBD2. The CDR3 consists of 15 residues. V lost 1 base and J lost 5; bases outside the gene matches: 6. The germline CDR1 and CDR2 sequences are LGHNA and YNFKEQ. The CDR3 DNA sequence: TGTGCCAGCAGCCAAGCGGGAGGGTCCAGGGAGACCCAGTACTTC. Amino acid sequence: CASSQAGGSRETQYF.

This clone was counted many times. This chain joins TRBV6-1 and TRBJ2-3, with D possibly TRBD1 on 6 matching bases. CDR3 length: 14 amino acids. Germline assignment: CDR1 MNHNS and CDR2 SASEGT. Trimming took 3 bases from V and 4 from J, leaving 11 bases between them. CDR3 bases: TGTGCCAGCAGTGAGAGGACAGATCCAGATACGCAGTATTTT. Protein: CASSERTDPDTQYF.

J is TRBJ1-1 and V is TRBV5-1; the D is unclear. Deletions cut 0 bases from V and 3 bases from J, with 9 bases between. Germline V CDR1 and CDR2: SGHRS, YFSETQ. The CDR3 contains 14 residues. CDR3 nucleotides: TGCGCCAGCAGCTTGGACGGGTATGACACTGAAGCTTTCTTT. It encodes CASSLDGYDTEAFF.

This clone is a singleton in its sample. Here the CDR3 DNA reads TGTGCCATCAGCCACGTACCGGGGGAGACCCTCGGAGATAGCACAGATACGCAGTATTTT. It encodes CAISHVPGETLGDSTDTQYF. V usage is TRBV10-3 and J usage is TRBJ2-3; D possibly corresponds to TRBD2 (6 bases). Germline V gene data show CDR1 as ENHRY and CDR2 as SYGVKD. The CDR3 is 20 residues long. V was shortened by 6 bases and J by 0 bases, with 28 bases between the two germline ends.